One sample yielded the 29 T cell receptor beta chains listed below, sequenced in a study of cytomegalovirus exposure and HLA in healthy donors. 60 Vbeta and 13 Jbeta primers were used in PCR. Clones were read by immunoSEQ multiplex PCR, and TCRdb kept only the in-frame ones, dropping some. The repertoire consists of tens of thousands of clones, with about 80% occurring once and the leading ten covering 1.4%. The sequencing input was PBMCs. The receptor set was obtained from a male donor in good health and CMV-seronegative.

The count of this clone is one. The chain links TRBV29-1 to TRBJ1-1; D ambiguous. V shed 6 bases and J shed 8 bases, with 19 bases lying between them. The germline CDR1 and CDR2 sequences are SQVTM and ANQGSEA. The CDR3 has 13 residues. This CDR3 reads CSVQREAGREAFF. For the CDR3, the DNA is TGCAGCGTCCAGCGGGAGGCGGGGAGGGAAGCTTTCTTT.

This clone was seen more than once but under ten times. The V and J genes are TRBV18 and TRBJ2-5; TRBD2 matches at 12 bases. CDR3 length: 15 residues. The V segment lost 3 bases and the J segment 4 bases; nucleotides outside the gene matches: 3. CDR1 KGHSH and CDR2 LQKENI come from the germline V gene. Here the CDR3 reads CASSPPTSGGETQYF. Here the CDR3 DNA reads TGTGCCAGCTCACCTCCGACTAGCGGGGGAGAGACCCAGTACTTC.

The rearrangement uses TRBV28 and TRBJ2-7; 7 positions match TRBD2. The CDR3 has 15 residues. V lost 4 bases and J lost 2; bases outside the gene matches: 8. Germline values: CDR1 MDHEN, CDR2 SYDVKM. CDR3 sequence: CASSSSGLSTYEQYF. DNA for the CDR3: TGTGCCAGCAGTTCTAGCGGACTGTCTACCTACGAGCAGTACTTC.

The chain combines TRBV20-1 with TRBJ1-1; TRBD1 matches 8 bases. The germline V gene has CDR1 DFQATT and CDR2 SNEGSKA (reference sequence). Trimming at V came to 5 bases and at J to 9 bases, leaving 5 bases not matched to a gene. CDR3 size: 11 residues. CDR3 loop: CSAPQGAKAFF. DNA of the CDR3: TGCAGTGCTCCTCAGGGGGCAAAAGCTTTCTTT.

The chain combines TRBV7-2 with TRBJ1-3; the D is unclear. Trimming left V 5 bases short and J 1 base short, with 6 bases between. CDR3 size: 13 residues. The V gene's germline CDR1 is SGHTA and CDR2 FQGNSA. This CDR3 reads CASSGGSGNTIYF. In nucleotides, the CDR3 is TGTGCCAGCAGCGGCGGTTCTGGAAACACCATATATTTT.

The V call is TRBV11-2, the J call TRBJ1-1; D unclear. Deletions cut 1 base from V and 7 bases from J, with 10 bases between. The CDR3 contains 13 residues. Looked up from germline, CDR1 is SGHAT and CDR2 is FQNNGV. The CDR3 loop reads CASSLGYSSEAFF. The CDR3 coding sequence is TGTGCCAGCAGCTTAGGTTATAGCAGTGAAGCTTTCTTT.

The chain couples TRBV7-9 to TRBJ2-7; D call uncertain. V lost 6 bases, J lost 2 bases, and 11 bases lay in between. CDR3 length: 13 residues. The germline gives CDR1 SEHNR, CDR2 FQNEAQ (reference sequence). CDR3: CASSPDVTYEQYF. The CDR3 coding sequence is TGTGCCAGCAGTCCAGATGTTACCTACGAGCAGTACTTC.

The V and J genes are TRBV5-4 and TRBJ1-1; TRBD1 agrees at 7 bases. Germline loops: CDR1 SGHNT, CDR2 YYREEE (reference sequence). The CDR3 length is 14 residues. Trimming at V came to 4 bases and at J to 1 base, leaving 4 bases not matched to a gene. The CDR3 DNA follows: TGTGCCAGCAGCAGGGGACAGACGAACACTGAAGCTTTCTTT. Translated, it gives CASSRGQTNTEAFF.

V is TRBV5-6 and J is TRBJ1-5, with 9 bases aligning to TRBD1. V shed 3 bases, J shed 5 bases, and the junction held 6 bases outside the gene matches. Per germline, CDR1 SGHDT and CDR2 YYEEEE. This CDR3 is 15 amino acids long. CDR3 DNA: TGTGCCAGCAGCTCATACACAGGGGGCGATCAGCCCCAGCATTTT. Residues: CASSSYTGGDQPQHF.

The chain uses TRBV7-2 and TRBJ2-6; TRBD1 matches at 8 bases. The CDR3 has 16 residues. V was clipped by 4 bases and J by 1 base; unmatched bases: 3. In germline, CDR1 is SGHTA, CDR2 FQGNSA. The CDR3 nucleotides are TGTGCCAGCAGCTATGACAGGGGTTCTGGGGCCAACGTCCTGACTTTC. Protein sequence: CASSYDRGSGANVLTF.

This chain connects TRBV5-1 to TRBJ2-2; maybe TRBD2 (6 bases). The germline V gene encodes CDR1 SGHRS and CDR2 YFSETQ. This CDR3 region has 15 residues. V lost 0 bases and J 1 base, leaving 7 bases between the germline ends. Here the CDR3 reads CASSLAGGNTGELFF. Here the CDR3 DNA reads TGCGCCAGCAGCTTGGCCGGGGGGAACACCGGGGAGCTGTTTTTT.

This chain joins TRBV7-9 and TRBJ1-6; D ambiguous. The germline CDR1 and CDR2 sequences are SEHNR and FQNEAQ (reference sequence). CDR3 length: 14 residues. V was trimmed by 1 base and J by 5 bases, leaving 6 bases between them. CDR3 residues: CASSLVPDNSPLHF. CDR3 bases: TGTGCCAGCAGCTTAGTACCAGATAATTCACCCCTCCACTTT.

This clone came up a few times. The CDR3 DNA follows: TGTGCCAGCAGCCCTAGACTCGTCAATCAGCCCCAGCATTTT. This encodes CASSPRLVNQPQHF. The chain recombines TRBV7-9 with TRBJ1-5, with D unclear. The CDR3 consists of 14 residues. Trimming took off 5 bases at V and 3 bases at J, with 11 bases between the two ends. Germline V lookup: CDR1 SEHNR, CDR2 FQNEAQ (reference sequence). Drawing the rest from reference TRBV7-9 and TRBJ1-5, the complete variable domain is DTGVSQNPRHKITKRGQNVTFRCDPISEHNRLYWYRQTLGQGPEFLTYFQNEAQLEKSRLLSDRFSAERPKGSFSTLEIQRTEQGDSAMYLCASSPRLVNQPQHFGDGTRLSIL.

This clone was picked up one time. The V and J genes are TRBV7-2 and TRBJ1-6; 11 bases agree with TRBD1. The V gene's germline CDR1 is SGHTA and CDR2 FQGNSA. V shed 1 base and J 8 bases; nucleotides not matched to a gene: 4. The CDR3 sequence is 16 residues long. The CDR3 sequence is CASSLGGTGGHSPLHF. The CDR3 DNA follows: TGTGCCAGCAGCTTAGGAGGGACAGGGGGGCATTCACCCCTCCACTTT.

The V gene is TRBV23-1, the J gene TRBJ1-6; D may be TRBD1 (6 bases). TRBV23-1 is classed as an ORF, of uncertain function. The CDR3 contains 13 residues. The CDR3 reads CAGFRGYVSPLHF. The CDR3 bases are TGCGCAGGGTTCAGGGGTTATGTTTCACCCCTCCACTTT.

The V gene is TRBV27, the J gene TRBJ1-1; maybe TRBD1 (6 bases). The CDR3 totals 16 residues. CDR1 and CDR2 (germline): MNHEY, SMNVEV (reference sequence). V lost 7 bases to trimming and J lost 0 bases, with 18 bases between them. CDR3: CASTIYAGTMNTEAFF. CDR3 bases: TGTGCCAGCACTATATACGCCGGGACAATGAACACTGAAGCTTTCTTT.

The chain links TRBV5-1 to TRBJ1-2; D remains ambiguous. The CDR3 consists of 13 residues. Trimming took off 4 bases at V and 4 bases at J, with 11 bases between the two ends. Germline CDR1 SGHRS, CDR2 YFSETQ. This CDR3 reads CASSLSEGYGYTF. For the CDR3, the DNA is TGCGCCAGCAGCCTTTCCGAGGGCTATGGCTACACCTTC.

In nucleotides, the CDR3 is TGTGCCAGCAGTAACAGTAAGAACTATGGCTACACCTTC. Its translation is CASSNSKNYGYTF. The J gene is TRBJ1-2, the V gene TRBV27; D gene unclear. Trimming removed 5 bases from V and 2 bases from J, with 9 bases in between. The CDR3 has 13 residues. Germline CDR1 reads MNHEY; CDR2 reads SMNVEV (reference sequence).

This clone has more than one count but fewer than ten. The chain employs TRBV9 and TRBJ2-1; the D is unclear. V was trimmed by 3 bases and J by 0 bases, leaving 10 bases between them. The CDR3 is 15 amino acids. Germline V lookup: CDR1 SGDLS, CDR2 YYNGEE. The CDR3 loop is CASSADWPSYNEQFF. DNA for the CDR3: TGTGCCAGCAGCGCCGACTGGCCCTCCTACAATGAGCAGTTCTTC. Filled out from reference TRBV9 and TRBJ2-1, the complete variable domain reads DSGVTQTPKHLITATGQRVTLRCSPRSGDLSVYWYQQSLDQGLQFLIQYYNGEERAKGNILERFSAQQFPDLHSELNLSSLELGDSALYFCASSADWPSYNEQFFGPGTRLTVL.

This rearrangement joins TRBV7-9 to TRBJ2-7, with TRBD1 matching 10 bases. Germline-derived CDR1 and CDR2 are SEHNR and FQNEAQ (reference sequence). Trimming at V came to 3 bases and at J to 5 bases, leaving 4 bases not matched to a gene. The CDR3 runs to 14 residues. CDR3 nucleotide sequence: TGTGCCAGCAGCTTGACAGGGGGCAGCGACGAGCAGTACTTC. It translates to CASSLTGGSDEQYF.

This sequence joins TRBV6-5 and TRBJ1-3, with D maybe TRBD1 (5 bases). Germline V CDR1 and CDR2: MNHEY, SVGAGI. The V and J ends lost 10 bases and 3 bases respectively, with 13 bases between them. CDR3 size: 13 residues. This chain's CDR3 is CATQKGFGNTIYF. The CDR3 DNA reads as TGTGCCACTCAAAAGGGGTTTGGAAACACCATATATTTT.

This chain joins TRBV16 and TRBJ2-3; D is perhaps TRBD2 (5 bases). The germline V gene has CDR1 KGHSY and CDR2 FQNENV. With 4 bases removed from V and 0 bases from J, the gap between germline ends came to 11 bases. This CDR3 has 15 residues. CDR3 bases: TGTGCCAGCAGCCGCCCGGGGAGTAGCACAGATACGCAGTATTTT. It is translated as CASSRPGSSTDTQYF. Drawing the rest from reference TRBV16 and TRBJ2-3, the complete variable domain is GEEVAQTPKHLVRGEGQKAKLYCAPIKGHSYVFWYQQVLKNEFKFLISFQNENVFDETGMPKERFSAKCLPNSPCSLEIQATKLEDSAVYFCASSRPGSSTDTQYFGPGTRLTVL.

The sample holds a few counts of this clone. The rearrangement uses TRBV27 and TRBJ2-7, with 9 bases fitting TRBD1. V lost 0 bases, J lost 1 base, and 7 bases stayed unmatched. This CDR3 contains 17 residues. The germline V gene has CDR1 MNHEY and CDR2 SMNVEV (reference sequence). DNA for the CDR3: TGTGCCAGCAGTTTATCGATCCGCGACAGGGGGTCCTACGAGCAGTACTTC. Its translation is CASSLSIRDRGSYEQYF.

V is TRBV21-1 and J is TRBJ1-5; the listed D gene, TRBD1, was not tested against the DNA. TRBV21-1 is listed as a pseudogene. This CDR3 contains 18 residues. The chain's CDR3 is CASLKEPPGGYSNQPQHF. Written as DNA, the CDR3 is TGTGCCAGTCTAAAGGAGCCCCCAGGGGGTTATAGCAATCAGCCCCAGCATTTT.

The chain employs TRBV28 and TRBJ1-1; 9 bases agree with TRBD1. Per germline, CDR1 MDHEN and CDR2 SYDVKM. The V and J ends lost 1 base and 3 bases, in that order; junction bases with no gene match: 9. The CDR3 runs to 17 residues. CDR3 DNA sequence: TGTGCCAGCAGTTTATACGTCGGACAGGGGCCTCACACTGAAGCTTTCTTT. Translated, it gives CASSLYVGQGPHTEAFF.

CDR3 residues: CASSQAGSGAAQHF. The CDR3 DNA follows: TGCGCCAGCAGCCAAGCGGGCAGCGGAGCGGCCCAGCATTTT. J is TRBJ1-5 and V is TRBV4-1; D is unclear. This CDR3 region has 14 residues. Germline CDR1 is MGHRA and CDR2 is YSYEKL. V lost 1 base and J 11 bases, leaving 15 bases between the germline ends.

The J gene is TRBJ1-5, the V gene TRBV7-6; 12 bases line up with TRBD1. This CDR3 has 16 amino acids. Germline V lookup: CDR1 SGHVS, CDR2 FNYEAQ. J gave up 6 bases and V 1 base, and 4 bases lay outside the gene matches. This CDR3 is CASSLGDRGLGQPQHF. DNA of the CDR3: TGTGCCAGCAGCTTAGGGGACAGGGGGCTGGGTCAGCCCCAGCATTTT.

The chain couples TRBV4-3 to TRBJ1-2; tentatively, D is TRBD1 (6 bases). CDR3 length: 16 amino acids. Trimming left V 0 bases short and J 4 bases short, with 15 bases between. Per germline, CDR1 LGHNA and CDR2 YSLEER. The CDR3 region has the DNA TGCGCCAGCAGCCAAGATCGATTAGGGGGACCCTATGGCTACACCTTC. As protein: CASSQDRLGGPYGYTF.

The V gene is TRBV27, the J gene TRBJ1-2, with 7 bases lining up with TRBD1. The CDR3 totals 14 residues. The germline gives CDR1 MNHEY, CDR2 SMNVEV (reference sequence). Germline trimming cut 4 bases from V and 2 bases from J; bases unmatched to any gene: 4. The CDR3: CASSSDRMNYGYTF. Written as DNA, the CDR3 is TGTGCCAGCAGTTCGGACAGGATGAACTATGGCTACACCTTC.